This passage covers 6 T cell receptor beta chains from one sample sequenced in a study of vaccination and CD4 T cells after COVID-19. What these receptors recognize is not known. With the Oncomine TCR Beta short-read assay, DNA from cultured CD4+ T cells was sequenced. TCRdb re-analysed the PCR reads in MiXCR, keeping a single row per CDR3 protein. This table holds 14,000 to 15,000 distinct CDR3 sequences, around 53% found once. The treatment here: roughly nine-day PBMC culture with coronavirus spike peptide pools or control peptides (ViraFEST assay). Sequenced input: CD4+ T cells from blood, cultured in vitro. The receptor source for this set is a human donor who had recovered from COVID-19.

This sequence joins TRBV5-4 and TRBJ1-1; 9 bases agree with TRBD1. There are 15 residues in the CDR3. The J segment lost 5 bases and the V segment lost 3 bases, leaving 8 bases of the junction unmatched. CDR1 and CDR2 (germline): SGHNT, YYREEE (reference sequence). The CDR3 DNA follows: TGTGCCAGCAGCTCCTCAGGGACAGGGTTGACTGAAGCTTTCTTT. Protein sequence: CASSSSGTGLTEAFF.

This clonotype turned up a few times. The CDR3 sequence is CSARTPGGMYEQYF. Here the CDR3 DNA reads TGCAGTGCTAGGACCCCAGGCGGGATGTACGAGCAGTACTTC. V usage is TRBV20-1 and J usage is TRBJ2-7; a possible D gene is TRBD2 (6 bases). CDR3 length: 14 residues. Trimming removed 3 bases at V and 4 bases at J, with 16 bases between. CDR1 and CDR2 from the germline V gene are DFQATT and SNEGSKA (reference sequence).

There are a few counts of this clonotype. The chain joins TRBV20-1 to TRBJ1-2, with a tentative D call TRBD1 (5 bases). Germline V gives CDR1 DFQATT, CDR2 SNEGSKA (reference sequence). The CDR3 totals 13 residues. CDR3 DNA sequence: TGCACCCCGAGCGGACCAGGGAACTATGGCTACACCTTC. It is translated as CTPSGPGNYGYTF.

V and J are TRBV4-3 and TRBJ1-6; D is ambiguous. CDR1 and CDR2 (germline): LGHNA, YSLEER. The CDR3 contains 15 residues. The ends were cut back, 1 base at V and 7 bases at J, with 11 bases in the middle. The CDR3 region is CASSQVNAGNSPLHF. DNA for the CDR3: TGCGCCAGCAGCCAAGTAAATGCAGGAAATTCACCCCTCCACTTT.

The CDR3 DNA follows: TGTGCCAGCAGCCTTAGCGGACAGGTGGGACAGCCCCAGCATTTT. As protein: CASSLSGQVGQPQHF. This chain joins TRBV7-8 and TRBJ1-5; 7 positions match TRBD1. V was clipped by 5 bases and J by 7 bases; unmatched bases: 11. Germline CDR1 SGHVS, CDR2 FQNEAQ. The CDR3 extends over 15 amino acids.

The chain employs TRBV12-3 or TRBV12-4 and TRBJ1-3; D perhaps matches TRBD1 (5 bases). The CDR3 is made up of 16 amino acids. V lost 2 bases and J lost 2, with 13 bases in between. The CDR3: CASSLQGTLPGNTIYF. CDR3 bases: TGTGCCAGCAGTTTACAGGGTACACTACCTGGAAACACCATATATTTT.